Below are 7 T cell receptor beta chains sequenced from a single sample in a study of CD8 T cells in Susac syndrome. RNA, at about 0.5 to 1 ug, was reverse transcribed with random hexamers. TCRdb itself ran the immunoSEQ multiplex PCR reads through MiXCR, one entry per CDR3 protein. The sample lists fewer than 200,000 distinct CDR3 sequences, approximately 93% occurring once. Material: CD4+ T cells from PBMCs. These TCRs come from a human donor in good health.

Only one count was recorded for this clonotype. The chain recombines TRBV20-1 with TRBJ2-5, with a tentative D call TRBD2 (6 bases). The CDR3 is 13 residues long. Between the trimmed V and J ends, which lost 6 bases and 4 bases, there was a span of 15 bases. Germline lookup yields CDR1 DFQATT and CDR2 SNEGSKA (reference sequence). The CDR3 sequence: CSAPSRRAETQYF. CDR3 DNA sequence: TGCAGTGCACCTAGCCGGAGGGCAGAGACCCAGTACTTC.

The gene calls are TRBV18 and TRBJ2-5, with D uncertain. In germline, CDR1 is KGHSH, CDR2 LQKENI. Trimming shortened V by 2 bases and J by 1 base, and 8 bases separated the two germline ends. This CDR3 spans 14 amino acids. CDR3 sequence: CASSPTPPQETQYF. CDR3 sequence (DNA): TGTGCCAGCTCACCAACCCCGCCCCAAGAGACCCAGTACTTC.

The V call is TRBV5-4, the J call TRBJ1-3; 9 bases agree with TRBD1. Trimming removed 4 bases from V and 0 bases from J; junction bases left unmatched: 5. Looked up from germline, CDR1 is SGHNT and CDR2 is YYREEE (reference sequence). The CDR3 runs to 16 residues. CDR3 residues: CASSPGTGNSGNTIYF. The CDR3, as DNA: TGTGCCAGCAGCCCCGGGACAGGGAACTCTGGAAACACCATATATTTT.

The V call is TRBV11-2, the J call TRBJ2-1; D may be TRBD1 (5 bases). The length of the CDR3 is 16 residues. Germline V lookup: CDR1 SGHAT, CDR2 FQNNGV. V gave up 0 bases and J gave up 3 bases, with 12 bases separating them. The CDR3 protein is CASSLDGPDSYNEQFF. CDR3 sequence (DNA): TGTGCCAGCAGCTTAGATGGGCCCGACAGCTACAATGAGCAGTTCTTC.

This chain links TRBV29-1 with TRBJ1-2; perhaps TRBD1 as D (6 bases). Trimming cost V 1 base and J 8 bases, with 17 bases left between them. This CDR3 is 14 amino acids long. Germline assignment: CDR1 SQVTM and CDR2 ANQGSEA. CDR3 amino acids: CSVEVGGRAGGYTF. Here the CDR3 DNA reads TGCAGCGTTGAAGTTGGGGGCAGGGCGGGGGGCTACACCTTC.

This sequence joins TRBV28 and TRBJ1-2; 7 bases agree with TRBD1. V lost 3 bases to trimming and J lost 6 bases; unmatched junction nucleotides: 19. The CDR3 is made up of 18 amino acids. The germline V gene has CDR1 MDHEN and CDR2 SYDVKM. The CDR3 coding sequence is TGTGCCAGCAGTTTGGCTGAAATGGGAGGGGGCGTTTTAGATGGCTACACCTTC. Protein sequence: CASSLAEMGGGVLDGYTF.

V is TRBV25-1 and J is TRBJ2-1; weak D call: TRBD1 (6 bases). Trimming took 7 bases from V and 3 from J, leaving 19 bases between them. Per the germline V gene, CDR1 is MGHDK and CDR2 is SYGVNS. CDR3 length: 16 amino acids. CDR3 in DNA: TGTGCCAGCAAAGCCACGAGACAGGCGATCTACAATGAGCAGTTCTTC. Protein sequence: CASKATRQAIYNEQFF. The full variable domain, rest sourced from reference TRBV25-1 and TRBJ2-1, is EADIYQTPRYLVIGTGKKITLECSQTMGHDKMYWYQQDPGMELHLIHYSYGVNSTEKGDLSSESTVSRIRTEHFPLTLESARPSHTSQYLCASKATRQAIYNEQFFGPGTRLTVL.